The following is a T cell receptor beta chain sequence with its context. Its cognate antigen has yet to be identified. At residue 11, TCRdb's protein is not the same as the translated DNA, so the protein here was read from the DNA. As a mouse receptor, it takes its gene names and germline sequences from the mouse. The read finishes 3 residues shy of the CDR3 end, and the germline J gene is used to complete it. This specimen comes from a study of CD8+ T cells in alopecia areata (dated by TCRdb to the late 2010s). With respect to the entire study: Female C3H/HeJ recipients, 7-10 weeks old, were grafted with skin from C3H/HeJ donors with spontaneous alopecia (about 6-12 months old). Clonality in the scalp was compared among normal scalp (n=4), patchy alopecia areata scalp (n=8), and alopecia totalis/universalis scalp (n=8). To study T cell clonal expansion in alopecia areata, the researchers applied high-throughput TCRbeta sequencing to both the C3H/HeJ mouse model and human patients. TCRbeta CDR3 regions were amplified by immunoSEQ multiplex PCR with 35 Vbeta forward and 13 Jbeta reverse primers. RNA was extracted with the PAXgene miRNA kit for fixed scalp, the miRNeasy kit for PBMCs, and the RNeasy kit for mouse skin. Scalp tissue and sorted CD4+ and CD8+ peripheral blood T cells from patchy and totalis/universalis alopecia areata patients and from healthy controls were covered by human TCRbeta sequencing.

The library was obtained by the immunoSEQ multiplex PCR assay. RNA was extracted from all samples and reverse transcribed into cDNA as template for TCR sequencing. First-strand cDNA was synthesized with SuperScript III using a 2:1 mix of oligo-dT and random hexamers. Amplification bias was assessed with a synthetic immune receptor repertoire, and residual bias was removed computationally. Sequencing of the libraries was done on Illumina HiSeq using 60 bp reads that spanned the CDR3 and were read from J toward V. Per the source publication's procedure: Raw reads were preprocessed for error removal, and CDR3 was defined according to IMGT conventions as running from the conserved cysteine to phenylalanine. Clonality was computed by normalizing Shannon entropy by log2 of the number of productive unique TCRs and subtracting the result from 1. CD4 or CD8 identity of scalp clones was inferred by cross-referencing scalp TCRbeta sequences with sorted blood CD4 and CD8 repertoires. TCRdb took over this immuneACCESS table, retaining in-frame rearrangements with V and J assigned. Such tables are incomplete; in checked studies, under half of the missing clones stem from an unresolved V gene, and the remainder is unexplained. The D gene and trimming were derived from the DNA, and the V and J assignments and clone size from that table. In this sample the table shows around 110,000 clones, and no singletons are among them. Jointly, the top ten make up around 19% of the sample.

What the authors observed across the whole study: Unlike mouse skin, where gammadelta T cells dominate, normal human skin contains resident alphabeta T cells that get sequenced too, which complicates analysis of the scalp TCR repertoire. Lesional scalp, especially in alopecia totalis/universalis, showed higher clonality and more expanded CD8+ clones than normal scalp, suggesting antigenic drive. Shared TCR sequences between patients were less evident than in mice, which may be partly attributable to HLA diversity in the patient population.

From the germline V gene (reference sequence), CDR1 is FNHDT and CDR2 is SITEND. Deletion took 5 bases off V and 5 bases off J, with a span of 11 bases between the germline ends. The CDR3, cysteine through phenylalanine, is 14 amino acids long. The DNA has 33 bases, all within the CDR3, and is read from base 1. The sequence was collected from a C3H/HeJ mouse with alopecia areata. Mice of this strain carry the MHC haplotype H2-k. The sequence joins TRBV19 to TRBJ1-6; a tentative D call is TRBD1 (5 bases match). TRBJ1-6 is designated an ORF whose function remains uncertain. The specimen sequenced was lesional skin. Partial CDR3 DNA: TGTGCCAGCAGCCGAGGGGTGGATAATTCGCCC. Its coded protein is CASSRGVDNSP. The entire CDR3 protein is CASSRGVDNSPLYF.